Below, 5 T cell receptor beta chains from the same sample are listed, as sequenced in a study of shared clonotypes between healthy human individuals. TCRdb's copy holds only in-frame clones and misses some; the assay was immunoSEQ multiplex PCR. The data hold some 2,000,000 clones, with about 95% observed a single time. Sample: naive CD4+ T cells sorted from blood. The subset is: CD45RA+ positively selected. The receptor set was obtained from a young man in good health.

The chain joins TRBV6-5 to TRBJ2-1; 8 nucleotides line up with TRBD2. V dropped 6 bases and J dropped 6; count of bases not matched to a gene: 4. The CDR3 spans 13 residues. Germline loops: CDR1 MNHEY, CDR2 SVGAGI. The CDR3 protein is CASSSLAGNEQFF. DNA for the CDR3: TGTGCCAGCAGCTCCCTAGCGGGCAATGAGCAGTTCTTC.

This sequence joins TRBV28 and TRBJ1-2; D may be TRBD1 (6 bases). V dropped 10 bases and J dropped 5 bases, with 11 bases sitting between them. The germline V gene has CDR1 MDHEN and CDR2 SYDVKM. CDR3 length: 11 residues. CDR3 in DNA: TGTGCCATCAGGGGAAGGTATGGCTACACCTTC. It specifies CAIRGRYGYTF.

The V gene is TRBV4-3, the J gene TRBJ2-1; 11 nucleotides align to TRBD2. The CDR3 consists of 18 residues. Germline V gene lookup returns CDR1 LGHNA and CDR2 YSLEER. The junction had 7 bases not matched to a gene; V was cut back by 0 bases and J by 3 bases. Written as DNA, the CDR3 is TGCGCCAGCAGCCAAGATCCCTCGGGACTAGCGGACTACAATGAGCAGTTCTTC. Amino acids: CASSQDPSGLADYNEQFF.

The chain recombines TRBV14 with TRBJ1-1; a possible D gene is TRBD1 (5 bases). This CDR3 has 11 residues. CDR1 is SGHDN and CDR2 is FVKESK in the germline V gene. Trimming took 5 bases from V and 8 from J, leaving 9 bases between them. The CDR3 region is CASSIRDEAFF. The CDR3, as DNA: TGTGCCAGCAGCATCCGGGACGAAGCTTTCTTT.

V gene TRBV2 combines with J gene TRBJ2-6, with 7 positions matching TRBD1. The CDR3 covers 15 residues. The V segment lost 5 bases and the J segment 4 bases; nucleotides outside the gene matches: 5. Germline V gives CDR1 SNHLY, CDR2 FYNNEI. CDR3 sequence reads: CASSTGAAGANVLTF. The CDR3 nucleotides read TGTGCCAGCAGTACAGGGGCCGCCGGGGCCAACGTCCTGACTTTC.